The clone carrying this TCR beta chain has a count of ten or more. A universal primer site was incorporated via template switching, and the cDNA contained unique molecular identifiers. TCRdb re-derived calls from the 5' RACE reads in MiXCR, one entry per CDR3 protein. This sample yields 200,000 to 250,000 distinct CDR3 sequences, of which about 7.5% are seen a single time; 1.9% belongs to the top ten. The CDR3 spans 13 residues. V was shortened by 1 base and J by 6 bases, with 6 bases between the two germline ends. The data were taken from a study of identical twins. The same data also went into a second study, on yellow fever vaccine responses in identical twins.

Sequencing used memory (CD45RO+) T cells sorted from blood. The rearrangement links TRBV12-3 or TRBV12-4 to TRBJ1-4, with unresolved D. The sequence derives from a young woman in good health. CDR3: CASSLDLHEKLFF. As DNA, the CDR3 is TGTGCCAGCAGTTTAGATCTTCATGAAAAACTGTTTTTT.